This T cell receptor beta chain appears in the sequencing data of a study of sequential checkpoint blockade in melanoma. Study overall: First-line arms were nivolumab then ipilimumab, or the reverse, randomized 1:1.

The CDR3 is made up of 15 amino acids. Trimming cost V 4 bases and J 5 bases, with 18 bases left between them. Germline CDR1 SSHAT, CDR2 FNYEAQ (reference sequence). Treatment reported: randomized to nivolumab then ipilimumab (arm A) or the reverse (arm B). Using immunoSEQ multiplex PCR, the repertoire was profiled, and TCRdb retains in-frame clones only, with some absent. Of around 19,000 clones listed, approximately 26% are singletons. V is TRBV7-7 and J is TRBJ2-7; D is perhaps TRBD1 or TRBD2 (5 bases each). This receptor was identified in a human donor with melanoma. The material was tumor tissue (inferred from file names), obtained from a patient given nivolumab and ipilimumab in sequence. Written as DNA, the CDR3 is TGTGCCAGCAGCTCCAACCGGGACGCAAACGACGAGCAGTACTTC. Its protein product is CASSSNRDANDEQYF.